These 18 T cell receptor beta chains share one sample of origin, sequenced in a study of CD8+CD57+ T cells in acquired aplastic anemia. Before being chosen for sequencing, patients had shown CD8+CD57+ cell expansion by flow cytometry. Using genomic DNA as the template, TCR beta VDJ and CDR3 profiling was carried out. TCRdb re-analysed the reads in MiXCR, keeping a single row per CDR3 protein. The data show approximately 470,000 distinct CDR3 sequences, about a third seen once. Sequenced: sorted CD4+, CD8+, or CD8+CD57+ T cells (not recorded which) from PBMCs. These receptors all stem from a human donor with aplastic anemia.

The chain recombines TRBV20-1 with TRBJ1-3, with D hard to call. The germline gives CDR1 DFQATT, CDR2 SNEGSKA (reference sequence). CDR3 length: 16 residues. The ends were cut back, 0 bases at V and 0 bases at J, with 12 bases in the middle. DNA of the CDR3: TGCAGTGCTAGAGACGGAAGAAGGAACTCTGGAAACACCATATATTTT. This translates into CSARDGRRNSGNTIYF.

The V and J genes are TRBV24-1 and TRBJ2-1, with 7 bases identical to TRBD1. Germline V gene data show CDR1 as KGHDR and CDR2 as SFDVKD. V shed 7 bases, J shed 0 bases, and the junction held 11 bases outside the gene matches. CDR3 length equals 17 residues. CDR3 in amino acids: CATSGAPDRVSYNEQFF. CDR3 bases: TGTGCCACCAGCGGGGCCCCCGACAGGGTCTCCTACAATGAGCAGTTCTTC.

This clonotype has more than one count but fewer than ten. The J gene is TRBJ2-2, the V gene TRBV2; the D call may be TRBD1 or TRBD2 (5 bases each). CDR3 length equals 14 residues. Trimming removed 7 bases from V and 1 base from J, with 10 bases in between. Germline lookup yields CDR1 SNHLY and CDR2 FYNNEI. CDR3 sequence (DNA): TGTGCCAGCAAGGGGACCGTGAACACCGGGGAGCTGTTTTTT. This translates into CASKGTVNTGELFF.

In regard to this clonotype: One end of the junction does not line up with germline, which may come from a read error. The chain has TRBV24-1 and TRBJ1-2, with 9 bases fitting TRBD1. The CDR3 runs 14 residues. CDR1 and CDR2 (germline): KGHDR, SFDVKD. CDR3 region: CVTSDTGQGSGYTF. The DNA for the CDR3 is TGTGTCACCAGTGATACGGGACAGGGAAGTGGCTACACCTTC.

The chain has TRBV11-2 and TRBJ2-3; 9 nucleotides match TRBD1. CDR3 length: 17 residues. V gave up 1 base and J gave up 4 bases; unmatched junction bases: 9. Germline CDR1 SGHAT, CDR2 FQNNGV. The DNA of the CDR3 is TGTGCCAGCAGCTTAGTGGGGACAGGGAGGGTCCCAGATACGCAGTATTTT. It is translated as CASSLVGTGRVPDTQYF.

The V call is TRBV3-1, the J call TRBJ2-3; 10 bases line up with TRBD1. This CDR3 is built from 17 residues. The V gene end was trimmed by 0 bases and the J gene end by 3 bases; junction bases not matched to a gene: 6. Germline V gene data show CDR1 as LGHDT and CDR2 as YNNKEL (reference sequence). Here the CDR3 reads CASSQEAGTGETDTQYF. The CDR3 nucleotides read TGTGCCAGCAGCCAAGAAGCCGGGACAGGGGAGACAGATACGCAGTATTTT.

This clonotype has at least ten counts. This chain joins TRBV29-1 and TRBJ2-7; weak D call: TRBD1 (5 bases). The CDR3 length is 12 residues. V lost 4 bases and J lost 5, with 12 bases in between. Germline V gene data show CDR1 as SQVTM and CDR2 as ANQGSEA. The CDR3 loop is CSVVQGLNEQYF. As DNA, the CDR3 is TGCAGCGTTGTCCAGGGTTTAAACGAGCAGTACTTC.

The chain is built from TRBV11-1 and TRBJ2-7; 12 bases are shared with TRBD1. Germline-derived CDR1 and CDR2 are SGHAT and FQDESV (reference sequence). The length of the CDR3 is 17 residues. V shed 5 bases and J 6 bases; nucleotides not matched to a gene: 14. The CDR3 protein is CASSTPGTGGKFGEQYF. The CDR3 nucleotides read TGTGCCAGCAGCACCCCCGGGACAGGGGGCAAGTTCGGCGAGCAGTACTTC.

This clonotype was observed many times. The genes are TRBV20-1 and TRBJ2-7, with 10 bases fitting TRBD1. V trimming: 6 bases; J trimming: 5 bases; junction bases outside the gene matches: 10. There are 14 residues in the CDR3. Germline V gene lookup returns CDR1 DFQATT and CDR2 SNEGSKA (reference sequence). In nucleotides, the CDR3 is TGCAGTGCCACCCACCGGGACAGGGGCCACGAGCAGTACTTC. Residues: CSATHRDRGHEQYF.

This clonotype appeared a few times. Given the absence of the conserved phenylalanine or tryptophan at the CDR3 end, a read error is likely. The DNA is omitted, as the CDR3 cannot be located on it reliably, and the CDR3 follows TCRdb's listing. This rearrangement joins TRBV7-2 to TRBJ1-1. The germline V gene encodes CDR1 SGHTA and CDR2 FQGNSA. The CDR3 is made up of 9 amino acids, end residues included. CDR3: CASSQTVFS.

This clonotype has just a few counts. The chain links TRBV20-1 to TRBJ1-1, with a tentative D call TRBD1 (5 bases). With 3 bases removed from V and 2 bases from J, the gap between germline ends came to 10 bases. Germline loops: CDR1 DFQATT, CDR2 SNEGSKA (reference sequence). The CDR3 spans 13 residues. In DNA, the CDR3 is TGCAGTGCTAGCCCGGGGCCTAACACTGAAGCTTTCTTT. Translated: CSASPGPNTEAFF.

In this sample, this clonotype turned up a few times. The V call is TRBV6-5, the J call TRBJ2-7; D is ambiguous. This CDR3 has 13 residues. Germline V gene sequence: CDR1 MNHEY, CDR2 SVGAGI. The ends were cut back, 4 bases at V and 0 bases at J, with 7 bases in the middle. CDR3 region: CASSSGISYEQYF. Here the CDR3 DNA reads TGTGCCAGCAGTTCTGGGATCTCCTACGAGCAGTACTTC.

CDR3 residues: CASSEGLADTQYF. Here the CDR3 DNA reads TGCGCCAGCAGCGAGGGACTGGCAGATACGCAGTATTTT. The J gene is TRBJ2-3, the V gene TRBV5-1, with D tentatively TRBD2 (6 bases). The germline gives CDR1 SGHRS, CDR2 YFSETQ. V lost 4 bases and J 4 bases, leaving 10 bases between the germline ends. CDR3 size: 13 residues.

This clonotype appeared a few times. V gene TRBV29-1 combines with J gene TRBJ1-1; D perhaps matches TRBD1 (6 bases). The germline V gene has CDR1 SQVTM and CDR2 ANQGSEA. The CDR3 loop spans 14 amino acids. V dropped 5 bases and J dropped 4 bases, with 17 bases sitting between them. CDR3 DNA sequence: TGCAGCGTTACCCTGGGGGGCCGTTTCACTGAAGCTTTCTTT. It is translated as CSVTLGGRFTEAFF.

This chain links TRBV10-2 with TRBJ1-2; 9 bases line up with TRBD1. The V gene end was trimmed by 6 bases and the J gene end by 8 bases; junction bases not matched to a gene: 10. The CDR3 loop spans 14 amino acids. CDR1 WSHSY and CDR2 SAAADI come from the germline V gene. The CDR3: CASSQIQGAGGYTF. For the CDR3, the DNA is TGCGCCAGCAGCCAGATACAGGGGGCTGGGGGCTACACCTTC.

This clonotype has a count of ten or more. The chain carries TRBV20-1 and TRBJ1-2; possibly TRBD1 for D (5 bases). Trimming shortened V by 1 base and J by 0 bases, and 15 bases separated the two germline ends. CDR3 length equals 16 residues. The germline CDR1 and CDR2 sequences are DFQATT and SNEGSKA (reference sequence). The DNA of the CDR3 is TGCAGTGCTAGAGCTACAGAGAGGGGCACTAACTATGGCTACACCTTC. As protein: CSARATERGTNYGYTF.

This clonotype was recorded many times. The CDR3 DNA reads as TGTGCCAGTAGTATGATGGGTGAAGCTTTCTTT. Protein product: CASSMMGEAFF. The V and J genes are TRBV19 and TRBJ1-1; D gene unclear. CDR1 LNHDA and CDR2 SQIVND come from the germline V gene (reference sequence). This CDR3 spans 11 amino acids. With 3 bases removed from V and 7 bases from J, the gap between germline ends came to 6 bases.

This clonotype has a count of ten or more. The gene calls are TRBV14 and TRBJ1-6; D gene ambiguous. The germline V gene encodes CDR1 SGHDN and CDR2 FVKESK. V was trimmed by 7 bases and J by 8 bases, leaving 15 bases between them. There are 14 residues in the CDR3. CDR3 protein: CASTPFRRDSPLHF. The CDR3 DNA is TGTGCCAGCACCCCTTTCAGAAGAGATTCACCCCTCCACTTT.